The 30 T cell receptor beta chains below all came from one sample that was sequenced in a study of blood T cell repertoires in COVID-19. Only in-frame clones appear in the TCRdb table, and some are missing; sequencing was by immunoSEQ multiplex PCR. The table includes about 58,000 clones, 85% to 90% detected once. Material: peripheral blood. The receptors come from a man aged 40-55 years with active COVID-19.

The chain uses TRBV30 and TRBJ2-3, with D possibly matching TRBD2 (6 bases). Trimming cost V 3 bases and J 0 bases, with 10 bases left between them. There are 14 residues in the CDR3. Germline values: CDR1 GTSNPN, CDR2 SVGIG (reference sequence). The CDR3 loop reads CAWRAGPSTDTQYF. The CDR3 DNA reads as TGTGCCTGGAGAGCGGGCCCTAGCACAGATACGCAGTATTTT.

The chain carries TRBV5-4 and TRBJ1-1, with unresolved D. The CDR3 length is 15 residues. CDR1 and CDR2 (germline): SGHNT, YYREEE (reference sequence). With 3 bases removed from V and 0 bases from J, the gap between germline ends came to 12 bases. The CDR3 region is CASSSPRELNTEAFF. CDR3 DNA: TGTGCCAGCAGCTCCCCTCGAGAGTTGAACACTGAAGCTTTCTTT.

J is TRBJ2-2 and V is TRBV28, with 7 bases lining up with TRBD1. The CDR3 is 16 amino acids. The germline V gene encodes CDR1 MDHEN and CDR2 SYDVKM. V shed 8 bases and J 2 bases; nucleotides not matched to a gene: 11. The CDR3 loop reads CASEPDRVLNTGELFF. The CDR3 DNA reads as TGTGCCAGCGAGCCTGACAGGGTCTTAAACACCGGGGAGCTGTTTTTT.

CDR3 sequence: CASSPRAGGSGELFF. The CDR3 nucleotides are TGTGCCAGTAGTCCGCGGGCCGGCGGGTCCGGGGAGCTGTTTTTT. The V and J genes are TRBV19 and TRBJ2-2; possible D gene TRBD2, 5 bases. V was cut by 5 bases and J by 6 bases, with 16 bases left in between. Germline assignment: CDR1 LNHDA and CDR2 SQIVND (reference sequence). CDR3 length equals 15 residues.

The CDR3 DNA reads TGTGCCAGTAGTATAGGTCCGGGGGGCAGCTCCTACGAGCAGTACTTC. Its protein product is CASSIGPGGSSYEQYF. The V gene is TRBV19, the J gene TRBJ2-7, with D perhaps TRBD2 (7 bases). Germline-derived CDR1 and CDR2 are LNHDA and SQIVND (reference sequence). Trimming removed 1 base from V and 0 bases from J, with 13 bases in between. The CDR3 sequence is 16 residues long.

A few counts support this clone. CDR3 nucleotides: TGTGCCAGCAGTGAAGGACTAGCGGGAGCAGATACGCAGTATTTT. Its translation: CASSEGLAGADTQYF. The chain carries TRBV6-1 and TRBJ2-3, with 12 bases that match TRBD2. Per germline, CDR1 MNHNS and CDR2 SASEGT. The junction had 0 bases not matched to a gene; V was cut back by 1 base and J by 4 bases. This CDR3 comprises 15 residues.

The CDR3 bases are TGTGCCAGTAGTCGGGGAGGCGGCTACACCTTC. Translated: CASSRGGGYTF. The chain couples TRBV19 to TRBJ1-2, with unresolved D. This CDR3 has 11 residues. Per germline, CDR1 LNHDA and CDR2 SQIVND (reference sequence). Between the trimmed V and J ends, which lost 5 bases and 8 bases, there was a span of 9 bases. Full variable domain (remainder filled in from reference TRBV19 and TRBJ1-2): DGGITQSPKYLFRKEGQNVTLSCEQNLNHDAMYWYRQDPGQGLRLIYYSQIVNDFQKGDIAEGYSVSREKKESFPLTVTSAQKNPTAFYLCASSRGGGYTFGSGTRLTVV.

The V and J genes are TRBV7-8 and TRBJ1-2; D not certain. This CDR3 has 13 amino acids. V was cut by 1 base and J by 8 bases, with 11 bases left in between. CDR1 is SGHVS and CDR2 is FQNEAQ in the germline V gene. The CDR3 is CASSLGSWRGYTF. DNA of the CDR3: TGTGCCAGCAGCTTAGGGTCTTGGCGGGGCTACACCTTC.

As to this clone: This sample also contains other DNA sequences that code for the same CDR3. CDR3 DNA sequence: TGTGCCACCAGTCCCCGGGACAGCTATGGCTACACCTTC. It is translated as CATSPRDSYGYTF. The chain links TRBV24-1 to TRBJ1-2, with 7 bases that match TRBD1. With V trimmed by 6 bases and J by 4 bases, 4 bases remained unmatched. The CDR3 runs to 13 residues. Germline V gene data show CDR1 as KGHDR and CDR2 as SFDVKD.

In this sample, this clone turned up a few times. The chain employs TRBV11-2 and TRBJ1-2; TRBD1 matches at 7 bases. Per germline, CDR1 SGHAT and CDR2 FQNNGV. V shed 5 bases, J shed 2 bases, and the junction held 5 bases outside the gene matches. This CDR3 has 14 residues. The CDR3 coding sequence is TGTGCCAGCAGCCCCCTACAGGGGAACTATGGCTACACCTTC. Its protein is CASSPLQGNYGYTF.

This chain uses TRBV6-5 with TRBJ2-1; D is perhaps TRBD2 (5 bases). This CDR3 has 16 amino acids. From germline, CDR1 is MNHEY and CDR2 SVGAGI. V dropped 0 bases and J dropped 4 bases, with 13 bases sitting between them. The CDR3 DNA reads TGTGCCAGCAGTTACTCGAGGGAGATTGGTTACAATGAGCAGTTCTTC. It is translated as CASSYSREIGYNEQFF.

CDR3 region: CASSPGAGGYEQYF. The CDR3 region has the DNA TGTGCCAGCTCACCAGGGGCGGGAGGATACGAGCAGTACTTC. The V gene is TRBV18, the J gene TRBJ2-7, with 8 bases matching TRBD2. CDR3 length: 14 amino acids. The junction had 4 bases not matched to a gene; V was cut back by 2 bases and J by 4 bases. Germline CDR1 is KGHSH and CDR2 is LQKENI.

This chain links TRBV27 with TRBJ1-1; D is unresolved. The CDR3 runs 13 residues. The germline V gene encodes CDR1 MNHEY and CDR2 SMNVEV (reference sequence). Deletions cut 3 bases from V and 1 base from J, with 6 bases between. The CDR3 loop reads CASSLNRNTEAFF. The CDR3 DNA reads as TGTGCCAGCAGTTTGAACAGGAACACTGAAGCTTTCTTT.

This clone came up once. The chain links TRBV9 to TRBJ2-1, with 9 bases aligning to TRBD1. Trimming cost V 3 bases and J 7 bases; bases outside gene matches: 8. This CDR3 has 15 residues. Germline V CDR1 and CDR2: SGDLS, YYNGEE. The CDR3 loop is CASSERDRDGNEQFF. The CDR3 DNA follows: TGTGCCAGCAGCGAGAGGGACAGGGACGGAAATGAGCAGTTCTTC. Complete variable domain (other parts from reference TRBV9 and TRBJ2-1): DSGVTQTPKHLITATGQRVTLRCSPRSGDLSVYWYQQSLDQGLQFLIQYYNGEERAKGNILERFSAQQFPDLHSELNLSSLELGDSALYFCASSERDRDGNEQFFGPGTRLTVL.

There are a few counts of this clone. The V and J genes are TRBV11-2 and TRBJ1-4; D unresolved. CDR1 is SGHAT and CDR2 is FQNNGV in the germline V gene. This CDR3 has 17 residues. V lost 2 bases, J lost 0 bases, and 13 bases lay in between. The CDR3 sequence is CASSLRASGTTNEKLFF. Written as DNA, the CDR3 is TGTGCCAGCAGCTTAAGGGCGTCGGGAACAACTAATGAAAAACTGTTTTTT. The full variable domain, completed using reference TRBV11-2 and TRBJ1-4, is EAGVAQSPRYKIIEKRQSVAFWCNPISGHATLYWYQQILGQGPKLLIQFQNNGVVDDSQLPKDRFSAERLKGVDSTLKIQPAKLEDSAVYLCASSLRASGTTNEKLFFGSGTQLSVL.

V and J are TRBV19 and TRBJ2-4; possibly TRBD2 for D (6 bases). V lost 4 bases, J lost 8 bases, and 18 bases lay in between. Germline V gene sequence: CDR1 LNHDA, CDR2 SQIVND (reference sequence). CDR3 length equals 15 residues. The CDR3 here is CASSRGGVGLDIQYF. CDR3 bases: TGTGCCAGTAGTAGAGGCGGGGTCGGTCTTGACATTCAGTACTTC.

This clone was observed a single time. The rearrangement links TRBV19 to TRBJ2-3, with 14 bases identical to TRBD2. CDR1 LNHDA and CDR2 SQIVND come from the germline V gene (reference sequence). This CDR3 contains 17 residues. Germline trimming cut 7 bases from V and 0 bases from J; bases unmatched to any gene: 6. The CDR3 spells CASTRTSGRSSTDTQYF. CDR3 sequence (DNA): TGTGCCAGTACCAGGACTAGCGGGAGGTCTAGCACAGATACGCAGTATTTT.

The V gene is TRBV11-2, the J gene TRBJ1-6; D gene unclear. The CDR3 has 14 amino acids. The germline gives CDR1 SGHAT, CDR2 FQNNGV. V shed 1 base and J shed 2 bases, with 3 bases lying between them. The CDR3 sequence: CASSLGPYNSPLHF. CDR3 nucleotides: TGTGCCAGCAGCTTAGGGCCCTATAATTCACCCCTCCACTTT.

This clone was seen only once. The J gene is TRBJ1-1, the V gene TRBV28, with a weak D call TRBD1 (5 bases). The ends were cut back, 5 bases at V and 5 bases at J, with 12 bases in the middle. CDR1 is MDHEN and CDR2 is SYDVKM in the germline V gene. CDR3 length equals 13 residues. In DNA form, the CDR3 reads TGTGCCAGCAGTATCGGGGGATCGACTGAAGCTTTCTTT. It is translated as CASSIGGSTEAFF.

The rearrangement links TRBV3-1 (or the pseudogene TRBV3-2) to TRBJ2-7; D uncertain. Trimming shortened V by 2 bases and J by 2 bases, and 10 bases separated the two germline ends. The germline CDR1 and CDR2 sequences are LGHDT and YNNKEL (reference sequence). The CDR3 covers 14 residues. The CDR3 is CASSQLSVPYEQYF. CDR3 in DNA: TGTGCCAGCAGCCAACTCAGCGTACCCTACGAGCAGTACTTC.

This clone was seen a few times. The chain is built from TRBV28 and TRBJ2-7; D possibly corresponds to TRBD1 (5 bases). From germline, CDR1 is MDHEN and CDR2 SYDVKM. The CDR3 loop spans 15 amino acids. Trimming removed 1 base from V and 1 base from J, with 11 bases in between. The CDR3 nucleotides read TGTGCCAGCAGTTTATTGGGATCAGGGTCCTACGAGCAGTACTTC. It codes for CASSLLGSGSYEQYF.

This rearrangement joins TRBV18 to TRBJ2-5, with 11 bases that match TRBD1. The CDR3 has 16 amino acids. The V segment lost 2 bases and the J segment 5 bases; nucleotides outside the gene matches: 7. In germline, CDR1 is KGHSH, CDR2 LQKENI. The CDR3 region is CASSPMDRGRGETQYF. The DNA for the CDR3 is TGTGCCAGCTCACCAATGGACAGGGGGCGCGGGGAGACCCAGTACTTC.

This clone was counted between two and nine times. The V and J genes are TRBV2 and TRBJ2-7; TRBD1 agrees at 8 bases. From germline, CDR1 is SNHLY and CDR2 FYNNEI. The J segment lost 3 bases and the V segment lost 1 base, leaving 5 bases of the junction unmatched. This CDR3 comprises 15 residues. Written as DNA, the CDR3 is TGTGCCAGCAGTGAAGGGCAGGGGGCTAACTACGAGCAGTACTTC. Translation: CASSEGQGANYEQYF. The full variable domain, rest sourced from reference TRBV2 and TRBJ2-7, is EPEVTQTPSHQVTQMGQEVILRCVPISNHLYFYWYRQILGQKVEFLVSFYNNEISEKSEIFDDQFSVERPDGSNFTLKIRSTKLEDSAMYFCASSEGQGANYEQYFGPGTRLTVT.

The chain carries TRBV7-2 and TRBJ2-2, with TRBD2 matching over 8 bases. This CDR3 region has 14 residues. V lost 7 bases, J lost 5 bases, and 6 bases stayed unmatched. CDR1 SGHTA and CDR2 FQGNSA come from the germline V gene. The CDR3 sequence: CASKLSGRTGELFF. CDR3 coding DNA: TGTGCCAGCAAACTCAGCGGGAGAACCGGGGAGCTGTTTTTT. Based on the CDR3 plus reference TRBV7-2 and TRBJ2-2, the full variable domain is GAGVSQSPSNKVTEKGKDVELRCDPISGHTALYWYRQSLGQGLEFLIYFQGNSAPDKSGLPSDRFSAERTGGSVSTLTIQRTQQEDSAVYLCASKLSGRTGELFFGEGSRLTVL.

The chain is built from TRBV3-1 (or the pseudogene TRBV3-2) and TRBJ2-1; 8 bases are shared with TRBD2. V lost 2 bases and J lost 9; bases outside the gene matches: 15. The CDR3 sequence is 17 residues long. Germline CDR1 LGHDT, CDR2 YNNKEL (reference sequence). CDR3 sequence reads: CASSQPGLESHFSEQFF. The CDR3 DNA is TGTGCCAGCAGCCAACCGGGACTAGAGTCCCACTTTAGTGAGCAGTTCTTC.

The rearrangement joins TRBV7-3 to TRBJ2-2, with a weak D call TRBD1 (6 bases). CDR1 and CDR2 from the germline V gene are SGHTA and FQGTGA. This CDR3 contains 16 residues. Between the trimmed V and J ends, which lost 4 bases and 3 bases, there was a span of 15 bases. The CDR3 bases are TGTGCCAGCAGCTACCCTACAGGGCCGGACACCGGGGAGCTGTTTTTT. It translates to CASSYPTGPDTGELFF.

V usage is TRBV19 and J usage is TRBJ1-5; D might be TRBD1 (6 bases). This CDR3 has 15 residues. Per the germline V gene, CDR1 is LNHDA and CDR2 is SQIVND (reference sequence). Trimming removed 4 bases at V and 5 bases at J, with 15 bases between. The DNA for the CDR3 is TGTGCCAGTAGTACCGTAGGGGGGGGGCATCAGCCCCAGCATTTT. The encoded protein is CASSTVGGGHQPQHF.

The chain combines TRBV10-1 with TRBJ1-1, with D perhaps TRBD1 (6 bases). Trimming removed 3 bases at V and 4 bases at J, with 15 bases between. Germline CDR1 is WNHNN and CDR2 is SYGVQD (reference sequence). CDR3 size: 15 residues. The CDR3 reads CASSDSRGHSTEAFF. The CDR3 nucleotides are TGCGCCAGCAGTGACTCCAGGGGACACAGCACTGAAGCTTTCTTT.

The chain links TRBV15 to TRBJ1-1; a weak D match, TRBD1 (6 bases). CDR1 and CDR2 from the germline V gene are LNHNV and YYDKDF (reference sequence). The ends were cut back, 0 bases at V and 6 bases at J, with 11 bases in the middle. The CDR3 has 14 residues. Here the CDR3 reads CATSRDRTAAEAFF. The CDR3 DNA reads TGTGCCACCAGCAGAGATCGGACAGCTGCTGAAGCTTTCTTT.

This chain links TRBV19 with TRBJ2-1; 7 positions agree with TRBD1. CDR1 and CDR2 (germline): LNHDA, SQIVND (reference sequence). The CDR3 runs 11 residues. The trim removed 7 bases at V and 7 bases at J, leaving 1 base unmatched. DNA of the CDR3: TGTGCCAGTACCAGGGGGAATGAGCAGTTCTTC. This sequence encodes CASTRGNEQFF.